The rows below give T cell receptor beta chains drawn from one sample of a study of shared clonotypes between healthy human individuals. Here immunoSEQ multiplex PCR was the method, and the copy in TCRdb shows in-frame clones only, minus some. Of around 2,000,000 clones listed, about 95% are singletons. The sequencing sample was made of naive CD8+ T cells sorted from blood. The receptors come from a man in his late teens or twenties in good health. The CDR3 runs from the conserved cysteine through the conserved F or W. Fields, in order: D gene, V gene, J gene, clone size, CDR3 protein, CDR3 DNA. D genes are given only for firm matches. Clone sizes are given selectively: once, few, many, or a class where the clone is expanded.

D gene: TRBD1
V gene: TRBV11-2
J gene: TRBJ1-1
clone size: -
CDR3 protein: CASSLDRGGRNTEAFF
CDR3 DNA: TGTGCCAGCAGCTTGGACAGGGGAGGTCGTAACACTGAAGCTTTCTTT

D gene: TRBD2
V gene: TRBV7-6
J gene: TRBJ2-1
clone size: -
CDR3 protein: CASSTEILAGYNEQFF
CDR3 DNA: TGTGCCAGCAGCACAGAGATACTAGCGGGTTACAATGAGCAGTTCTTC

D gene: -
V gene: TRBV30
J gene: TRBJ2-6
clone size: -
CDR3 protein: CGAFGRVSSGANVLTF
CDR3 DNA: TGTGGTGCCTTCGGCAGGGTTTCCTCTGGGGCCAACGTCCTGACTTTC

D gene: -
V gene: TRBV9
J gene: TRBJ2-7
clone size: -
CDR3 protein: CASSVGPSGEDEQYF
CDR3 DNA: TGTGCCAGCAGCGTAGGTCCGTCCGGGGAGGACGAGCAGTACTTC

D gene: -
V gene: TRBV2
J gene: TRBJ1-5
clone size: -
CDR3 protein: CASSEDRILSSNQPQHF
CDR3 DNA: TGTGCCAGCAGTGAAGACAGGATACTTAGTAGCAATCAGCCCCAGCATTTT

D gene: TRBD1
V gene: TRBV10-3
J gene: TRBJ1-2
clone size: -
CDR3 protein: CATLRQGEIVYTF
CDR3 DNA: TGTGCCACCCTCCGACAGGGTGAAATAGTTTACACCTTC

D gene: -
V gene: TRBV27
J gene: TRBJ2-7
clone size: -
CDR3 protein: CASSSTDSYEQYF
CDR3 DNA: TGTGCCAGCAGTTCGACGGATTCCTACGAGCAGTACTTC

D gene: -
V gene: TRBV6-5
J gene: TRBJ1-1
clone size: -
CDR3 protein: CASCLDPNTEAFF
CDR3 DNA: TGTGCCAGCTGCCTGGACCCGAACACTGAAGCTTTCTTT

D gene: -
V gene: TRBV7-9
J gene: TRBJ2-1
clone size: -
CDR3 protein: CASSSYEQFF
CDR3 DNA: TGTGCCAGCAGCTCCTATGAGCAGTTCTTC

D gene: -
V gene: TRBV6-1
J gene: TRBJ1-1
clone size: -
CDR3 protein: CASRRVLDTEAFF
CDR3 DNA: TGTGCCAGCAGGAGGGTTCTAGACACTGAAGCTTTCTTT

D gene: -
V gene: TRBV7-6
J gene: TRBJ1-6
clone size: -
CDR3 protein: CASSPGLGTSPLHF
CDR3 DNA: TGTGCCAGCAGTCCGGGACTTGGTACTTCACCCCTCCACTTT

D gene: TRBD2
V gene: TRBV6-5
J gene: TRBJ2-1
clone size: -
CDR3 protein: CASRQLAVPYNEQFF
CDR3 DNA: TGTGCCAGCAGACAACTAGCGGTCCCTTACAATGAGCAGTTCTTC

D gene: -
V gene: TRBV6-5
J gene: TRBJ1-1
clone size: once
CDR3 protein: CASSPTDSAEAFF
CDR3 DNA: TGTGCCAGCAGCCCTACCGACAGCGCTGAAGCTTTCTTT

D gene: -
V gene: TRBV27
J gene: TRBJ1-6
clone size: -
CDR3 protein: CASSLLGGMGQNSPLHF
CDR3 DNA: TGTGCCAGCAGCTTATTAGGGGGAATGGGCCAAAATTCACCCCTCCACTTT

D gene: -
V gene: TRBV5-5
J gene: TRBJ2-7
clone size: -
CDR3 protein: CASSLGGLTSVYEQYF
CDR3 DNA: TGTGCCAGCAGCTTGGGTGGACTAACCTCGGTCTACGAGCAGTACTTC

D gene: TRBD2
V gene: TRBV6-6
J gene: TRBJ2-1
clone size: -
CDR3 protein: CASSYSSGSGYNEQFF
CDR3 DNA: TGTGCCAGCAGTTACTCTAGCGGGAGCGGGTACAATGAGCAGTTCTTC

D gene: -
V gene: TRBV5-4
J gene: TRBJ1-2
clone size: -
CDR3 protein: CASSSGGPGYTF
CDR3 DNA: TGTGCCAGCAGCTCAGGAGGGCCTGGCTACACCTTC

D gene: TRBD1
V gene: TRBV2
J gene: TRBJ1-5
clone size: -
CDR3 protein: CASSDLNQGADRTQHF
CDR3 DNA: TGTGCCAGCAGTGACCTAAACCAGGGGGCGGACAGGACCCAGCATTTT

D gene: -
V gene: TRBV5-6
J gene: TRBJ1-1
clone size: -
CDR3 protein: CASSLDIGTNTEAFF
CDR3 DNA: TGTGCCAGCAGCTTGGATATAGGAACGAACACTGAAGCTTTCTTT

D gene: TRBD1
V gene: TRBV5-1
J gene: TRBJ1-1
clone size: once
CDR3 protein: CASSLGQGGTEAFF
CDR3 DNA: TGCGCCAGCAGCCTAGGACAGGGCGGCACTGAAGCTTTCTTT

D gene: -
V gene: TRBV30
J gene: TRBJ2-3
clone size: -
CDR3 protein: CAWSVGSGTDTQYF
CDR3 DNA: TGTGCCTGGAGTGTGGGGTCCGGCACAGATACGCAGTATTTT

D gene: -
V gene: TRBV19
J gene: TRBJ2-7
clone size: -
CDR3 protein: CASSATGGSYEQYF
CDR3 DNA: TGTGCCAGTAGTGCAACAGGTGGCTCCTACGAGCAGTACTTC

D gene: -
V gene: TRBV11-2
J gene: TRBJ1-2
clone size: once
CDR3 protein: CASSQDRINYGYTF
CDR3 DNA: TGTGCCAGCAGCCAGGACAGAATTAACTATGGCTACACCTTC

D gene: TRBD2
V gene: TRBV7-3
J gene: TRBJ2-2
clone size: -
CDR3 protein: CASSPPSGANTGELFF
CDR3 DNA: TGTGCCAGCAGCCCCCCTAGCGGAGCGAACACCGGGGAGCTGTTTTTT

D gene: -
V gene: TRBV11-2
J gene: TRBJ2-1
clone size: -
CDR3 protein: CASSAPWGTSSYNEQFF
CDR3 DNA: TGTGCCAGCAGCGCGCCCTGGGGGACTTCCTCCTACAATGAGCAGTTCTTC

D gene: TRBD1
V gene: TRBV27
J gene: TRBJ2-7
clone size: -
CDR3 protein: CASSSGPKTGGLIYEQYF
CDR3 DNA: TGTGCCAGCAGTTCCGGACCAAAGACAGGGGGCTTAATCTACGAGCAGTACTTC

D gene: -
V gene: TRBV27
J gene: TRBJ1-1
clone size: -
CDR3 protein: CASNLTPNTEAFF
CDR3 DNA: TGTGCCAGCAACCTGACACCGAACACTGAAGCTTTCTTT

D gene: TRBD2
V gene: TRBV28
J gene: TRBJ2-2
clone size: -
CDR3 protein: CASSLPGLANTGELFF
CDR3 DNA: TGTGCCAGCAGTCTACCGGGACTAGCGAACACCGGGGAGCTGTTTTTT

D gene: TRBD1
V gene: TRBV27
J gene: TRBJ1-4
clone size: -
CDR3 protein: CASRTGGAGNEKLFF
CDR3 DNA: TGTGCCAGCAGGACAGGGGGCGCTGGTAATGAAAAACTGTTTTTT

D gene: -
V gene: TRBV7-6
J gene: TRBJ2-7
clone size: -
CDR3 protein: CASSPEAPSYEQYF
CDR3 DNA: TGTGCCAGCAGCCCCGAAGCCCCAAGTTACGAGCAGTACTTC